This T cell receptor (beta chain) was sequenced in a study of blood T cell repertoires in COVID-19. About the research overall: Samples came from the United States, Italy and Spain, spanning acute and convalescent COVID-19. PBMCs, B-cell-depleted T cells, or T cells were the source of the cDNA or gDNA that made up the material.

The germline gives CDR1 LGHDT, CDR2 YNNKEL (reference sequence). This CDR3 is 11 amino acids long. V dropped 5 bases and J dropped 7 bases, with 9 bases sitting between them. Authors' data handling: Estimation of nucleated cell counts relied on the amplification of reference gene primers. Sequencing used immunoSEQ multiplex PCR; TCRdb keeps in-frame clones, though not all of them. The D gene and trimming were derived from the DNA, and the V and J assignments and clone size from that table. The table records some 95,000 clones, roughly 90% of them present only once. Sequences were obtained from peripheral blood. The V and J genes are TRBV3-1 (or the pseudogene TRBV3-2) and TRBJ2-7; tentative D call: TRBD2 (5 bases). The source of this sequence is a man older than 75 with active or convalescent COVID-19. CDR3 DNA sequence: TGTGCCAGCAGCGCCCCGGGGGAGCAGTACTTC. Amino acids: CASSAPGEQYF.